One sample yielded the 11 T cell receptor beta chains listed below, sequenced in a study of T-cell reconstitution after alpha-beta-depleted transplantation in children. Unique molecular identifiers were used to barcode this TCRbeta library. MiXCR was run by TCRdb on the PCR reads, yielding one entry per CDR3 protein. The sample consists of fewer than 250,000 distinct CDR3 sequences, about 15% of them appearing once. The source was PBMCs, mostly from graft donor cells, collected 360 days after TCRalphabeta/CD19-depleted stem cell transplant. All receptors come from a male patient aged 2 to 9 who had a stem cell transplant for acute lymphoblastic leukemia, so the T cells may come from the graft donor.

The chain couples TRBV4-3 to TRBJ2-5; 10 bases align to TRBD2. Germline values: CDR1 LGHNA, CDR2 YSLEER. V shed 5 bases, J shed 5 bases, and the junction held 8 bases outside the gene matches. The CDR3 is 15 residues long. DNA for the CDR3: TGCGCCAGCAGCAAAAGCGGGGGGGTTGAGGAGACCCAGTACTTC. This codes for CASSKSGGVEETQYF.

The table lists this clonotype with a few counts. This rearrangement joins TRBV9 to TRBJ2-7; tentatively, D is TRBD1 or TRBD2 (5 bases each). The CDR3 spans 15 residues. Trimming pared 3 bases from V and 1 base from J, leaving 14 bases between. Per germline, CDR1 SGDLS and CDR2 YYNGEE. The chain's CDR3 is CASSAQRGPSYEQYF. CDR3 nucleotides: TGTGCCAGCAGCGCCCAACGGGGCCCTTCCTACGAGCAGTACTTC. Drawing the rest from reference TRBV9 and TRBJ2-7, the complete variable domain is DSGVTQTPKHLITATGQRVTLRCSPRSGDLSVYWYQQSLDQGLQFLIQYYNGEERAKGNILERFSAQQFPDLHSELNLSSLELGDSALYFCASSAQRGPSYEQYFGPGTRLTVT.

The table lists this clonotype with a count of one. V usage is TRBV3-1 and J usage is TRBJ2-1, with D possibly TRBD2 on 6 matching bases. CDR1 LGHDT and CDR2 YNNKEL come from the germline V gene (reference sequence). V was shortened by 5 bases and J by 8 bases, with 19 bases between the two germline ends. The CDR3 length is 15 residues. In DNA form, the CDR3 reads TGTGCCAGCAGCAAAAGGGAACTAGCCGGGTATGAGCAGTTCTTC. It encodes CASSKRELAGYEQFF.

This clonotype showed up just a few times. The V gene is TRBV12-3 or TRBV12-4, the J gene TRBJ2-1; D is possibly TRBD2 (6 bases). The CDR3 covers 16 residues. Trimming took off 6 bases at V and 5 bases at J, with 20 bases between the two ends. The CDR3 nucleotides are TGTGCCAGCAGCCACTCCTCGGCTAGCGCCCACAATGAGCAGTTCTTC. Protein product: CASSHSSASAHNEQFF.

This clonotype occurred a few times. V gene TRBV30 combines with J gene TRBJ2-1; 11 bases are shared with TRBD2. Germline V gene sequence: CDR1 GTSNPN, CDR2 SVGIG (reference sequence). V lost 1 base to trimming and J lost 4 bases; unmatched junction nucleotides: 3. The CDR3 runs 15 residues. The CDR3 sequence is CAWSELAGAYNEQFF. The CDR3 DNA sequence: TGTGCCTGGAGTGAACTAGCGGGAGCTTACAATGAGCAGTTCTTC.

The chain has TRBV4-3 and TRBJ1-1; D call uncertain. This CDR3 comprises 17 residues. CDR1 is LGHNA and CDR2 is YSLEER in the germline V gene. V was clipped by 2 bases and J by 4 bases, with 20 bases between them. Here the CDR3 reads CASSQWMVWSRSTEAFF. The CDR3 bases are TGCGCCAGCAGCCAATGGATGGTCTGGAGTCGGAGCACTGAAGCTTTCTTT.

This clonotype was detected many times. This chain joins TRBV12-3 or TRBV12-4 and TRBJ1-2, with a weak D call TRBD1 (5 bases). The V gene lost 7 bases and the J gene lost 10 bases, with 19 bases spanning the gap. This CDR3 has 13 amino acids. The CDR3 DNA reads TGTGCCAGCAACCAACGGGGACTGCGCCCCTACACCTTC. Its protein product is CASNQRGLRPYTF.

Ten or more counts support this clonotype. The chain combines TRBV5-1 with TRBJ2-1; a weak D match, TRBD1 (5 bases). Germline V gene sequence: CDR1 SGHRS, CDR2 YFSETQ. CDR3 length: 12 amino acids. Trimming took 4 bases from V and 7 from J, leaving 9 bases between them. In DNA, the CDR3 is TGCGCCAGCAGCACCAGGGTTAATGAGCAGTTCTTC. It encodes CASSTRVNEQFF. Looking up the rest from reference TRBV5-1 and TRBJ2-1 gives the full variable domain: KAGVTQTPRYLIKTRGQQVTLSCSPISGHRSVSWYQQTPGQGLQFLFEYFSETQRNKGNFPGRFSGRQFSNSRSEMNVSTLELGDSALYLCASSTRVNEQFFGPGTRLTVL.

This clonotype has more than one count but fewer than ten. The rearrangement links TRBV11-3 to TRBJ2-2, with 9 bases that match TRBD1. Looked up from germline, CDR1 is SGHNT and CDR2 is YENEEA. The trim removed 5 bases at V and 5 bases at J, leaving 6 bases unmatched. This CDR3 has 15 residues. The CDR3 reads CASSVRQGGTGELFF. CDR3 coding DNA: TGTGCCAGCAGCGTTCGACAGGGGGGTACCGGGGAGCTGTTTTTT.

In DNA form, the CDR3 reads TGCGCCAGCAGCTTCCGGGACAATTACAATGAGCAGTTCTTC. Amino acids: CASSFRDNYNEQFF. The chain combines TRBV5-1 with TRBJ2-1, with D possibly being TRBD1 (6 bases). The CDR3 sequence is 14 residues long. Trimming took off 2 bases at V and 4 bases at J, with 10 bases between the two ends. The germline V gene has CDR1 SGHRS and CDR2 YFSETQ.

The rearrangement joins TRBV7-2 to TRBJ2-7; TRBD2 matches 8 bases. The V segment lost 4 bases and the J segment 3 bases; nucleotides outside the gene matches: 8. The CDR3 contains 15 residues. Germline V gives CDR1 SGHTA, CDR2 FQGNSA. Here the CDR3 reads CASSSPTSAIYEQYF. In DNA, the CDR3 is TGTGCCAGCAGCTCACCGACTAGCGCCATCTACGAGCAGTACTTC.